This is a list of T cell receptor beta chains from one sample in a study of blood T cell repertoires in COVID-19. Profiling relied on immunoSEQ multiplex PCR, and the TCRdb table lists in-frame clones only, not all of them. Of some 240,000 clones in the sample, about four fifths were seen once. The specimen was peripheral blood. The receptor source for this set is a woman of 80 years or more with COVID-19, enrolled during active disease. Each CDR3 is given with its conserved first and last residue. A D gene is named only where the DNA matches it firmly. Clone size appears in some rows only: once, few, many, or a class for an expanded clone.

CDR3 protein: CASNSSQPQHF
CDR3 DNA: TGTGCCAGCAACTCGTCTCAGCCCCAGCATTTT
V gene: TRBV21-1
clone size: .
D gene: .
J gene: TRBJ1-5

CDR3 protein: CASSPSTGPNSPLHF
CDR3 DNA: TGCGCCAGCAGCCCGAGTACAGGGCCTAATTCACCCCTCCACTTT
V gene: TRBV4-3
clone size: once
D gene: .
J gene: TRBJ1-6

CDR3 protein: CASSPQTASFGNTIYF
CDR3 DNA: TGTGCCAGCAGCCCCCAGACAGCCTCCTTTGGAAACACCATATATTTT
V gene: TRBV9
clone size: once
D gene: .
J gene: TRBJ1-3

CDR3 protein: CASSLGGRFNLLHF
CDR3 DNA: TGTGCCAGCAGCTTGGGGGGCCGCTTTAATCTCCTCCACTTT
V gene: TRBV5-8
clone size: .
D gene: .
J gene: TRBJ1-6

CDR3 protein: CATSRGGGAYEQYF
CDR3 DNA: TGTGCCACCAGCAGGGGCGGCGGGGCCTACGAGCAGTACTTC
V gene: TRBV15
clone size: .
D gene: .
J gene: TRBJ2-7

CDR3 protein: CATSRVGEAGNTIYF
CDR3 DNA: TGTGCCACCAGCAGGGTCGGGGAGGCCGGAAACACCATATATTTT
V gene: TRBV15
clone size: .
D gene: .
J gene: TRBJ1-3

CDR3 protein: CASRSLGGNTEAFF
CDR3 DNA: TGTGCCAGCAGGTCCTTGGGGGGGAACACTGAAGCTTTCTTT
V gene: TRBV6-5
clone size: .
D gene: .
J gene: TRBJ1-1

CDR3 protein: CASRERGQRMNTEAFF
CDR3 DNA: TGTGCCAGTAGAGAGAGGGGACAGCGGATGAACACTGAAGCTTTCTTT
V gene: TRBV19
clone size: .
D gene: TRBD1
J gene: TRBJ1-1

CDR3 protein: CSVVGATREQYF
CDR3 DNA: TGCAGCGTTGTTGGGGCGACCAGGGAGCAGTACTTC
V gene: TRBV29-1
clone size: .
D gene: .
J gene: TRBJ2-7

CDR3 protein: CASSQAPTGGGQYF
CDR3 DNA: TGTGCCAGCAGCCAAGCCCCGACAGGTGGGGGGCAGTACTTC
V gene: TRBV3-1/TRBV3-2
clone size: .
D gene: .
J gene: TRBJ2-7

CDR3 protein: CASSSLGAYEQYF
CDR3 DNA: TGTGCCAGCAGTTCCCTGGGGGCGTACGAGCAGTACTTC
V gene: TRBV6-5
clone size: .
D gene: .
J gene: TRBJ2-7

CDR3 protein: CASSPPRAGGYEQYF
CDR3 DNA: TGTGCCAGCAGCCCCCCCAGAGCGGGAGGGTACGAGCAGTACTTC
V gene: TRBV7-9
clone size: .
D gene: TRBD2
J gene: TRBJ2-7

CDR3 protein: CSVERENGNTIYF
CDR3 DNA: TGCAGCGTTGAGAGGGAAAATGGAAACACCATATATTTT
V gene: TRBV29-1
clone size: .
D gene: .
J gene: TRBJ1-3

CDR3 protein: CASIGQGVGDTEAFF
CDR3 DNA: TGTGCCAGCATAGGGCAGGGGGTCGGGGACACTGAAGCTTTCTTT
V gene: TRBV28
clone size: .
D gene: TRBD1
J gene: TRBJ1-1

CDR3 protein: CASSLDRWDREPLHF
CDR3 DNA: TGTGCCAGCAGCTTAGATCGGTGGGACAGGGAACCCCTCCACTTT
V gene: TRBV11-2
clone size: few
D gene: TRBD1
J gene: TRBJ1-6

CDR3 protein: CASSQVGLREQFF
CDR3 DNA: TGTGCCAGCAGCCAAGTGGGACTGCGAGAACAGTTCTTC
V gene: TRBV3-1/TRBV3-2
clone size: .
D gene: .
J gene: TRBJ2-1

CDR3 protein: CASSLEHAAYEQYF
CDR3 DNA: TGTGCCAGCAGTTTAGAGCACGCCGCCTACGAGCAGTACTTC
V gene: TRBV27
clone size: .
D gene: .
J gene: TRBJ2-7